The clone carrying this T cell receptor beta chain has a count of ten or more. The antigen remains undetermined. Library preparation for TCR beta used quantitative 5'-RACE with molecular barcodes. TCRdb analysed the 5' RACE reads with MiXCR anew, one entry per CDR3 protein. This table holds some 38,000 distinct CDR3 sequences, 10% found once. This record comes from a study of CD8 T cells in ankylosing spondylitis. The length of the CDR3 is 15 residues. CDR1 is MDHEN and CDR2 is SYDVKM in the germline V gene. Trimming took 6 bases from V and 3 from J; bases not matched to a gene: 8. Study-wide results and limits: Prior work had noted some motif variants in reactive arthritis blood and synovial fluid. Disease-linked clones reportedly showed significant enrichment in matched ankylosing spondylitis synovial fluid. Seemingly characteristic of ankylosing spondylitis blood was a TCR beta motif consisting of roughly 8 highly homologous variants.

V gene TRBV28 combines with J gene TRBJ2-1; 7 nucleotides align to TRBD1. This clonotype originated in a male donor with ankylosing spondylitis or in good health (not recorded which). Sample: blood, either unsorted or a sorted T cell fraction (not recorded which). CDR3 DNA sequence: TGTGCCAGCAGCACGACAGGGACGGTCTACAATGAGCAGTTCTTC. Residues: CASSTTGTVYNEQFF. Full variable domain (rest looked up from reference TRBV28 and TRBJ2-1): DVKVTQSSRYLVKRTGEKVFLECVQDMDHENMFWYRQDPGLGLRLIYFSYDVKMKEKGDIPEGYSVSREKKERFSLILESASTNQTSMYLCASSTTGTVYNEQFFGPGTRLTVL.